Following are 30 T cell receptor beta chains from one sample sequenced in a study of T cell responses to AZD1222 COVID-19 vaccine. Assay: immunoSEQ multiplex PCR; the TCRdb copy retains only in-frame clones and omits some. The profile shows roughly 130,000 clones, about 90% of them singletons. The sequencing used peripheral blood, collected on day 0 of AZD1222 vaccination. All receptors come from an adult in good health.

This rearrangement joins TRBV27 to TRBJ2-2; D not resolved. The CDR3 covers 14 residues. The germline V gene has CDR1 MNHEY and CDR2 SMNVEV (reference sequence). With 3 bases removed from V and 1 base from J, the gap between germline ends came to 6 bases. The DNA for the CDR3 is TGTGCCAGCAGTTTTAGACAGAACACCGGGGAGCTGTTTTTT. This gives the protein CASSFRQNTGELFF.

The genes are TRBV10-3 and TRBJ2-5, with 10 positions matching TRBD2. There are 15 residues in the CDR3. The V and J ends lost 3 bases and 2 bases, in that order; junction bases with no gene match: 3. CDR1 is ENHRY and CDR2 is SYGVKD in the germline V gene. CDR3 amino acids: CAISDGSGGQETQYF. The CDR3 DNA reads TGTGCCATCAGTGATGGTAGCGGGGGGCAAGAGACCCAGTACTTC.

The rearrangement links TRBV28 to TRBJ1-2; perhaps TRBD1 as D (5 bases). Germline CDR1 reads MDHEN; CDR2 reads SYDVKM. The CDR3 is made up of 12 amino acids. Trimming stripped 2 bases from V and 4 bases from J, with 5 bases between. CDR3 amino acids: CASSLGTYGYTF. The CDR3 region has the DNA TGTGCCAGCAGTTTAGGGACCTATGGCTACACCTTC.

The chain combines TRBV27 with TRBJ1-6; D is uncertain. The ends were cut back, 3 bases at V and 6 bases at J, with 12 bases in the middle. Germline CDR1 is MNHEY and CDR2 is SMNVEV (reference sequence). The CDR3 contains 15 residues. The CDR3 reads CASSFYLSINSPLHF. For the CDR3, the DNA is TGTGCCAGCAGTTTCTATCTATCTATTAATTCACCCCTCCACTTT.

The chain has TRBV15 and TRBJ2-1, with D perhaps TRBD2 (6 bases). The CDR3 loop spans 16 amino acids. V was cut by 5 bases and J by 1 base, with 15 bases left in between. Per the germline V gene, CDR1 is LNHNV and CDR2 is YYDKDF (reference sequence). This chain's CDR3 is CATSASRGGSYNEQFF. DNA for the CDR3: TGTGCCACCAGCGCAAGTAGGGGAGGATCCTACAATGAGCAGTTCTTC.

CDR3 sequence (DNA): TGCGCCAGCAGCCAATCCGTTAGGGGGTACACAGATACGCAGTATTTT. Protein: CASSQSVRGYTDTQYF. The rearrangement joins TRBV4-1 to TRBJ2-3, with TRBD1 as a possible D gene (6 bases). The length of the CDR3 is 16 residues. The V gene lost 2 bases and the J gene lost 2 bases, with 14 bases spanning the gap. Germline CDR1 is MGHRA and CDR2 is YSYEKL.

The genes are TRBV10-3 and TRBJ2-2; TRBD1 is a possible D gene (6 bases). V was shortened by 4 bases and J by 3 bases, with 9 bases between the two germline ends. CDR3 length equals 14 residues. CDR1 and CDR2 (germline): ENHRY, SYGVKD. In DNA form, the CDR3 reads TGTGCCATCAGTGTCCAGGGGCACACCGGGGAGCTGTTTTTT. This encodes CAISVQGHTGELFF.

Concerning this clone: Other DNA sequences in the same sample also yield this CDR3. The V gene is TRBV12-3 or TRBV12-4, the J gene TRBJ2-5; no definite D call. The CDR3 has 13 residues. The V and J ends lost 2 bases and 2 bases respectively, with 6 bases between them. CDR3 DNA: TGTGCCAGCAGTTTATCCCTTCAAGAGACCCAGTACTTC. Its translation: CASSLSLQETQYF.

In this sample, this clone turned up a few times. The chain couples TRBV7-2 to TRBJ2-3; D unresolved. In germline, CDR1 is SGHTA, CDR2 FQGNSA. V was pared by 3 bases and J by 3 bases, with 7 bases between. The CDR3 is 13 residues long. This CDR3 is CASSFAATDTQYF. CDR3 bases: TGTGCCAGCAGCTTCGCGGCTACAGATACGCAGTATTTT.

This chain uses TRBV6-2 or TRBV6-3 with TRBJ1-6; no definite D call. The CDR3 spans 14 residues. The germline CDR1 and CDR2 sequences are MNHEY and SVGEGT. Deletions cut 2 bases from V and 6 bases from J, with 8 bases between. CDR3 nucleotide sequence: TGTGCCAGCAGTTACCTACACCTTAATTCACCCCTCCACTTT. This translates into CASSYLHLNSPLHF.

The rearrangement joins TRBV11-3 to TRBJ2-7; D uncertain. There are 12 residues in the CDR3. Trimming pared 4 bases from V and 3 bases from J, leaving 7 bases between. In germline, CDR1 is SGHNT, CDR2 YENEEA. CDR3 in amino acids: CASSSTHYEQYF. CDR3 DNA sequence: TGTGCCAGCAGCTCCACCCACTACGAGCAGTACTTC.

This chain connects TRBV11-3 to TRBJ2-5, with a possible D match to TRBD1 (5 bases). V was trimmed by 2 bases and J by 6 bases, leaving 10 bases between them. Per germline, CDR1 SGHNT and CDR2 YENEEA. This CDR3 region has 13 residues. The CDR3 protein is CASSLRGWQTQYF. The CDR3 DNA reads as TGTGCCAGCAGCTTAAGGGGATGGCAGACCCAGTACTTC.

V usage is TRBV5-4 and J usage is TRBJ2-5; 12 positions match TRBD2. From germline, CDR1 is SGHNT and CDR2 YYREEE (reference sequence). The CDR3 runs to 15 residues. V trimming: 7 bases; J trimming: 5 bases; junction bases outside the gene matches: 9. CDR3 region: CASQLGTSGGETQYF. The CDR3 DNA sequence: TGTGCCAGCCAACTGGGAACTAGCGGGGGGGAGACCCAGTACTTC. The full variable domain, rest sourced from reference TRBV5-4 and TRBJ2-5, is ETGVTQSPTHLIKTRGQQVTLRCSSQSGHNTVSWYQQALGQGPQFIFQYYREEENGRGNFPPRFSGLQFPNYSSELNVNALELDDSALYLCASQLGTSGGETQYFGPGTRLLVL.

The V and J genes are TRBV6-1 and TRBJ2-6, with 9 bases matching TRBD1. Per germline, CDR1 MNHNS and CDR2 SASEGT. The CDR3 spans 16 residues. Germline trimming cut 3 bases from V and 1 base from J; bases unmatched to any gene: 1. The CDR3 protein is CASSDGTGSGANVLTF. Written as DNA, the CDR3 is TGTGCCAGCAGTGACGGGACAGGGTCTGGGGCCAACGTCCTGACTTTC.

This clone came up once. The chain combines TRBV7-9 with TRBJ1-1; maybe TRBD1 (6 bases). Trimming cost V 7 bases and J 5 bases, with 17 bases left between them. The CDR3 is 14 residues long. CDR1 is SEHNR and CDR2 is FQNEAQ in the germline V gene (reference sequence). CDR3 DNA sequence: TGTGCCAGCAAGGGGGGAGCAGAGGCGACTGAAGCTTTCTTT. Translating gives CASKGGAEATEAFF. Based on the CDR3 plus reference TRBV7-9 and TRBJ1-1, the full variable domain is DTGVSQNPRHKITKRGQNVTFRCDPISEHNRLYWYRQTLGQGPEFLTYFQNEAQLEKSRLLSDRFSAERPKGSFSTLEIQRTEQGDSAMYLCASKGGAEATEAFFGQGTRLTVV.

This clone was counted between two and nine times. The CDR3, as DNA: TGTGCCAGCAAGGGGGCTGGAGGCAATCAGCCCCAGCATTTT. Its translation is CASKGAGGNQPQHF. The V call is TRBV28, the J call TRBJ1-5; 7 positions agree with TRBD1. Germline CDR1 MDHEN, CDR2 SYDVKM. V shed 7 bases, J shed 2 bases, and the junction held 5 bases outside the gene matches. This CDR3 is 14 amino acids long.

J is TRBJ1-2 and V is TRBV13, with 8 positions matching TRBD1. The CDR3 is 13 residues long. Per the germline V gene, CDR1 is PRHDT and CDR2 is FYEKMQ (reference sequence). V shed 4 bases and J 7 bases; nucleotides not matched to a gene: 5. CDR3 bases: TGTGCCAGCAGCTCGGACAGGGTTTTTGGCTACACCTTC. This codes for CASSSDRVFGYTF.

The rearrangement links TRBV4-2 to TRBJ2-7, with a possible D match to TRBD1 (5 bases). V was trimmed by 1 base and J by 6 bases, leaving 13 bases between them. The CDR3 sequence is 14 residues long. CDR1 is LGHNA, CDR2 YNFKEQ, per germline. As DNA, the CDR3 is TGTGCCAGCAGCCAAGGGGGCTACGTCGGCGAGCAGTACTTC. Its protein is CASSQGGYVGEQYF.

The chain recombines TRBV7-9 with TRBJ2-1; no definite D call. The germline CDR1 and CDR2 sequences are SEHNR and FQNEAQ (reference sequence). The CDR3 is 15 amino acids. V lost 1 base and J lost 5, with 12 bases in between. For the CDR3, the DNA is TGTGCCAGCAGCTTAGGGGGATCTAGGCACAATGAGCAGTTCTTC. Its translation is CASSLGGSRHNEQFF.

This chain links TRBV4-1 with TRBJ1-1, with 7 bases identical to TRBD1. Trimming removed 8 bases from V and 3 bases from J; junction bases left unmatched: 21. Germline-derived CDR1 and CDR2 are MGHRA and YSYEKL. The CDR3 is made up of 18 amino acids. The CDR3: CASSERASGGRLYTEAFF. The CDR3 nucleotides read TGCGCCAGCTCTGAGAGAGCGTCAGGGGGGCGGTTGTACACTGAAGCTTTCTTT.

CDR3 bases: TGTGCCAGCAGCCAGACCAGTAATTCACCCCTCCACTTT. Its translation: CASSQTSNSPLHF. This rearrangement joins TRBV6-6 to TRBJ1-6; no reliable D call. From germline, CDR1 is MNHNY and CDR2 SVGAGI (reference sequence). This CDR3 is built from 13 residues. Between the trimmed V and J ends, which lost 6 bases and 6 bases, there was a span of 9 bases.

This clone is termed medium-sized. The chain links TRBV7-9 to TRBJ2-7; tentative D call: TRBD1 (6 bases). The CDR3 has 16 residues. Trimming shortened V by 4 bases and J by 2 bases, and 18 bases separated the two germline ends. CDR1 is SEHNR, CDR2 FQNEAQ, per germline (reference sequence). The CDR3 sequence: CASSWIRDILTYEQYF. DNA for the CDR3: TGTGCCAGCAGCTGGATCCGGGACATCTTGACCTACGAGCAGTACTTC.

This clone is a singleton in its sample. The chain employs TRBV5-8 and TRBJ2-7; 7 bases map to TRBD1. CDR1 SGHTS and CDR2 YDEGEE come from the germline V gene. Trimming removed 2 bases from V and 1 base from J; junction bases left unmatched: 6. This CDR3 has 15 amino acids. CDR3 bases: TGTGCCAGCAGCTTTGAAGGGGGCGCATCCTACGAGCAGTACTTC. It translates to CASSFEGGASYEQYF.

This chain's CDR3 is CASSLGTARAVWTEAFF. The CDR3 nucleotides read TGTGCCAGTAGTCTAGGGACAGCGCGGGCGGTTTGGACTGAAGCTTTCTTT. The chain employs TRBV19 and TRBJ1-1; TRBD1 matches 7 bases. With 5 bases clipped from V and 5 bases from J, the junction kept 17 bases outside the gene matches. The length of the CDR3 is 17 residues. In germline, CDR1 is LNHDA, CDR2 SQIVND (reference sequence).

The CDR3 spells CASSTSGFGRDTQYF. CDR3 bases: TGTGCCAGTAGCACTAGCGGGTTTGGCCGAGATACGCAGTATTTT. This chain connects TRBV19 to TRBJ2-3, with 9 bases identical to TRBD2. Germline V gene data show CDR1 as LNHDA and CDR2 as SQIVND (reference sequence). The junction had 9 bases not matched to a gene; V was cut back by 6 bases and J by 5 bases. The CDR3 length is 15 residues.

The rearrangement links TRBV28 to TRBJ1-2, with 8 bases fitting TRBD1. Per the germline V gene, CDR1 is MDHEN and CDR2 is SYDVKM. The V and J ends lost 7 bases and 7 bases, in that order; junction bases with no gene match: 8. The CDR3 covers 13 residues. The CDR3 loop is CASTMDRDGGYTF. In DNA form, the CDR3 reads TGTGCCAGCACCATGGACAGGGATGGTGGCTACACCTTC.

The CDR3 DNA sequence: TGTGCCAGCAGCTTACGGGGGACTAGCGGTCCCACAGATACGCAGTATTTT. It specifies CASSLRGTSGPTDTQYF. The rearrangement joins TRBV7-2 to TRBJ2-3; TRBD2 agrees at 11 bases. CDR3 size: 17 residues. V lost 2 bases and J lost 2; bases outside the gene matches: 6. Per germline, CDR1 SGHTA and CDR2 FQGNSA.

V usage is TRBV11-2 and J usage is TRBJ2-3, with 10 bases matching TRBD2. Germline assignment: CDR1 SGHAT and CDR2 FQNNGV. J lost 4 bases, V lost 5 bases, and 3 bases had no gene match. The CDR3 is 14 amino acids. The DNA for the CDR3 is TGTGCCAGCAGCCCTAGCGGGGGCGCAGATACGCAGTATTTT. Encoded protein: CASSPSGGADTQYF.

The CDR3 DNA follows: TGTGCCAGTCGGGGGTCGGGACACACGAACACTGAAGCTTTCTTT. Amino acid sequence: CASRGSGHTNTEAFF. The chain combines TRBV6-5 with TRBJ1-1, with D possibly being TRBD1 (6 bases). Germline V gene data show CDR1 as MNHEY and CDR2 as SVGAGI. The CDR3 runs 15 residues. The V end was cut by 9 bases, the J end by 1 base, with 18 bases between.

This chain's CDR3 is CASGFFSTLETQYF. The CDR3 region has the DNA TGTGCTAGTGGTTTCTTCAGTACGCTAGAGACCCAGTACTTC. The chain links TRBV12-5 to TRBJ2-5; no clear D gene. The CDR3 spans 14 residues. The germline gives CDR1 LGHNT, CDR2 FRNRAP. V dropped 3 bases and J dropped 4 bases, with 12 bases sitting between them. The full variable domain, its missing parts supplied by reference TRBV12-5 and TRBJ2-5, is DARVTQTPRHKVTEMGQEVTMRCQPILGHNTVFWYRQTMMQGLELLAYFRNRAPLDDSGMPKDRFSAEMPDATLATLKIQPSEPRDSAVYFCASGFFSTLETQYFGPGTRLLVL.